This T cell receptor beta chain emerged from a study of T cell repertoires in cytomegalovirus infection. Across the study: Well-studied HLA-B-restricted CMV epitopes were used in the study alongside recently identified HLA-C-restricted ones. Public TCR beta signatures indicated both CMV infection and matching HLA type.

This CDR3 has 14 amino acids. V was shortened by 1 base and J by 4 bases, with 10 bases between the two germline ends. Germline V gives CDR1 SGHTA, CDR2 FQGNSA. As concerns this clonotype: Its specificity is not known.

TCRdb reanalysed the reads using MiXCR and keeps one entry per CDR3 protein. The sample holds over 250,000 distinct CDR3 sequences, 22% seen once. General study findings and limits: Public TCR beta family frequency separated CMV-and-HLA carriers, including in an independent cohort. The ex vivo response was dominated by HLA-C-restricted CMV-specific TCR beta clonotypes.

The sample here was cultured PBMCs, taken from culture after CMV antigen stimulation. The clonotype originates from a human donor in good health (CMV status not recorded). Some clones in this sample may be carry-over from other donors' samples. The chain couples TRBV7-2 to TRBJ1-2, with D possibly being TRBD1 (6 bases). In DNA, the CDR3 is TGTGCCAGCAGCTTAGAGGACAGCTTCTATGGCTACACCTTC. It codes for CASSLEDSFYGYTF.